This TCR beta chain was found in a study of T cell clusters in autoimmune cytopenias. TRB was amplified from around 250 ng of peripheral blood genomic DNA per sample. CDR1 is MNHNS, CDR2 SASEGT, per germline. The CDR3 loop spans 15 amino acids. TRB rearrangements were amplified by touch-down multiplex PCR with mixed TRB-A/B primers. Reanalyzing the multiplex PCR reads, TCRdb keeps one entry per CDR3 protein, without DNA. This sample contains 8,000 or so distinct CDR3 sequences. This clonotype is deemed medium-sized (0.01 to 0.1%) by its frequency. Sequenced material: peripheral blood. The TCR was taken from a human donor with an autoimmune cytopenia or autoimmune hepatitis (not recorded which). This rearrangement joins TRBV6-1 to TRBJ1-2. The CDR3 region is CASWDLTARNYGYTF.